This T cell receptor (beta chain) came from a study of T cell responses to AZD1222 COVID-19 vaccine. Sequencing was performed with immunoSEQ multiplex PCR; in TCRdb, only in-frame clones are kept and a portion is missing. The data hold around 120,000 clones, with roughly 88% observed a single time. CDR1 and CDR2 from the germline V gene are KGHDR and SFDVKD. V was cut by 0 bases and J by 7 bases, with 2 bases left in between. This CDR3 contains 11 residues. The receptor's source is an adult in good health. The sample was peripheral blood, taken on day 0 of MenACWY control vaccination. This chain joins TRBV24-1 and TRBJ2-5; D is unclear. The CDR3 loop reads CATSDLGTQYF. In nucleotides, the CDR3 is TGTGCCACCAGTGATTTGGGGACCCAGTACTTC.